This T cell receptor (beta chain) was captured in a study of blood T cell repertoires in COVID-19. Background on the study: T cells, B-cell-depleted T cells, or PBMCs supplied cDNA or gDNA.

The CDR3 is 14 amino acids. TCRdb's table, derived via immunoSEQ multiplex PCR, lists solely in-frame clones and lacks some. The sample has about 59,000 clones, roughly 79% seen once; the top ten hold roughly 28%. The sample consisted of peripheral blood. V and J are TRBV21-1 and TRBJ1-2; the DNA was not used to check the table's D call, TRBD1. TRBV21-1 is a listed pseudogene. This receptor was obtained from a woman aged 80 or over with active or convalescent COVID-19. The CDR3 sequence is CASSGPGQGPGYTF. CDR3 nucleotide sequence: TGTGCCAGCAGCGGTCCGGGACAGGGTCCTGGCTACACCTTC.